The 25 T cell receptor beta chains presented below share a single source sample, sequenced in a study of monozygotic twins with inflammatory bowel disease. Using the 5' RACE reads, TCRdb records one entry per CDR3 protein without DNA. This sample contains 400,000 or so distinct CDR3 sequences. Specimen: blood. These receptors were taken from a human donor with ulcerative colitis or Crohn's disease, or a healthy co-twin of an affected twin (not recorded which).

The chain employs TRBV9 and TRBJ2-7. CDR1 and CDR2 (germline): SGDLS, YYNGEE. The CDR3 totals 15 residues. CDR3 protein: CASSVAAGGPYEQYF.

The gene calls are TRBV7-9 and TRBJ1-4. Germline assignment: CDR1 SEHNR and CDR2 FQNEAQ (reference sequence). CDR3 size: 15 residues. CDR3 sequence: CASSSTTATNEKLFF.

V and J are TRBV7-3 and TRBJ2-3; TCRdb proposes TRBD1, but this gene call is untestable without DNA. CDR3 length: 15 amino acids. From germline, CDR1 is SGHTA and CDR2 FQGTGA. The CDR3 region is CASSRDGYRTDTQYF.

The chain has TRBV20-1 and TRBJ2-1. CDR3 length: 13 residues. CDR1 and CDR2 (germline): DFQATT, SNEGSKA (reference sequence). This CDR3 is CSGREDSYSEQFF.

The chain recombines TRBV5-1 with TRBJ2-2; as DNA is missing, the TRBD2 call by TCRdb cannot be tested. The V gene's germline CDR1 is SGHRS and CDR2 YFSETQ. The CDR3 runs 14 residues. CDR3 sequence reads: CASSLGKEAGELFF.

The chain couples TRBV30 to TRBJ2-1; TCRdb designates TRBD2, a call that cannot be tested without DNA. The CDR3 contains 15 residues. Per germline, CDR1 GTSNPN and CDR2 SVGIG (reference sequence). The CDR3 protein is CAWSVPSGNYNEQFF.

V is TRBV28 and J is TRBJ1-6; TCRdb calls TRBD1, which cannot be checked without DNA. The germline gives CDR1 MDHEN, CDR2 SYDVKM. CDR3 length: 18 amino acids. CDR3 region: CASSPPKTGVRNNSPLHF.

The chain couples TRBV4-1 to TRBJ2-2; checking the TCRdb D call of TRBD1 is not possible without DNA. The CDR3 spans 16 residues. Germline CDR1 is MGHRA and CDR2 is YSYEKL. CDR3 sequence reads: CASSQRQGGKLGELFF.

The chain joins TRBV6-2 or TRBV6-3 to TRBJ2-1; as DNA is missing, the TRBD2 call by TCRdb cannot be tested. CDR3 length: 13 residues. The V gene's germline CDR1 is MNHEY and CDR2 SVGEGT. This chain's CDR3 is CASNPPRASRTFF.

The chain uses TRBV23-1 and TRBJ2-7; as DNA is missing, the TRBD1 call by TCRdb cannot be tested. TRBV23-1 is an ORF, with its function uncertain. The CDR3 covers 17 residues. This CDR3 reads CASGPLMAPFGTYEQYF.

The chain combines TRBV2 with TRBJ2-1; TCRdb names TRBD1, which stays unverified in the absence of DNA. CDR3 length: 13 amino acids. CDR1 is SNHLY, CDR2 FYNNEI, per germline. CDR3 protein: CASSRQGSGEQFF.

The V and J genes are TRBV28 and TRBJ1-6; TCRdb picks TRBD1, but there is no DNA to check that call. The CDR3 consists of 14 residues. Germline lookup yields CDR1 MDHEN and CDR2 SYDVKM. CDR3 region: CASQDRGQWSPLHF.

The V call is TRBV20-1, the J call TRBJ1-5. The CDR3 covers 13 residues. Germline CDR1 reads DFQATT; CDR2 reads SNEGSKA (reference sequence). The CDR3 here is CSARDWEGGPQHF.

By frequency, this clonotype is large (0.1 to 1%). The chain has TRBV29-1 and TRBJ2-3; TCRdb lists TRBD1, though no DNA is available to test this call. CDR3 length equals 14 residues. The germline V gene has CDR1 SQVTM and CDR2 ANQGSEA. CDR3 sequence reads: CSAGQGRETDTQYF.

V and J are TRBV18 and TRBJ2-3; the TCRdb D gene call, TRBD2, has no DNA to confirm it. Germline V gives CDR1 KGHSH, CDR2 LQKENI. This CDR3 contains 17 residues. The CDR3 sequence is CASSPIRISPTWDTQYF.

The chain is built from TRBV11-2 and TRBJ2-5; the D gene TCRdb calls, TRBD1, cannot be checked with no DNA. This CDR3 region has 18 residues. Germline CDR1 reads SGHAT; CDR2 reads FQNNGV. The chain's CDR3 is CASSGDDTATSYQETQYF.

The chain links TRBV18 to TRBJ1-2; without DNA, the TCRdb call of TRBD1 cannot be checked. The germline gives CDR1 KGHSH, CDR2 LQKENI. The CDR3 loop spans 15 amino acids. The CDR3 loop is CASSLPGEGGYGYTF.

This sequence joins TRBV19 and TRBJ1-1. Germline V CDR1 and CDR2: LNHDA, SQIVND (reference sequence). The CDR3 is 13 amino acids. The CDR3 loop reads CASSIVLDTEAFF. The whole variable domain, remainder taken from reference TRBV19 and TRBJ1-1, is DGGITQSPKYLFRKEGQNVTLSCEQNLNHDAMYWYRQDPGQGLRLIYYSQIVNDFQKGDIAEGYSVSREKKESFPLTVTSAQKNPTAFYLCASSIVLDTEAFFGQGTRLTVV.

This rearrangement joins TRBV27 to TRBJ1-2; the TRBD1 assignment by TCRdb is unverifiable without DNA. This CDR3 region has 15 residues. Germline V lookup: CDR1 MNHEY, CDR2 SMNVEV (reference sequence). The CDR3 here is CASSSPQRGENGYTF.

The V gene is TRBV20-1, the J gene TRBJ2-7; TCRdb lists TRBD1, though no DNA is available to test this call. The CDR3 consists of 14 residues. Germline V gene lookup returns CDR1 DFQATT and CDR2 SNEGSKA (reference sequence). The chain's CDR3 is CSAREGGGSYEQYF.

The chain couples TRBV7-9 to TRBJ1-2; no DNA is available, so the TRBD1 call from TCRdb remains unchecked. Germline assignment: CDR1 SEHNR and CDR2 FQNEAQ (reference sequence). This CDR3 spans 13 amino acids. The CDR3 region is CASSQTPAVAANF.

CDR3 sequence: CASSPVRGEQYF. The chain couples TRBV5-6 to TRBJ2-7; the TCRdb D gene call, TRBD2, has no DNA to confirm it. CDR3 size: 12 residues. Germline V gene lookup returns CDR1 SGHDT and CDR2 YYEEEE.

The chain joins TRBV4-1 to TRBJ2-7; TCRdb calls TRBD1, which cannot be checked without DNA. CDR3 size: 15 residues. Germline V gene lookup returns CDR1 MGHRA and CDR2 YSYEKL. CDR3 sequence reads: CASSQDLWQGYEQYF.

The V call is TRBV5-1, the J call TRBJ2-2; the D call of TRBD1 rests on TCRdb alone, since no DNA is present to check it. The CDR3 is made up of 16 amino acids. Germline assignment: CDR1 SGHRS and CDR2 YFSETQ. CDR3 residues: CASSSLGRSNTGELFF.

The rearrangement uses TRBV12-3 or TRBV12-4 and TRBJ1-1; TCRdb returns TRBD1, unconfirmable since there is no DNA. There are 14 residues in the CDR3. CDR3 loop: CASSVQGLDTEAFF.